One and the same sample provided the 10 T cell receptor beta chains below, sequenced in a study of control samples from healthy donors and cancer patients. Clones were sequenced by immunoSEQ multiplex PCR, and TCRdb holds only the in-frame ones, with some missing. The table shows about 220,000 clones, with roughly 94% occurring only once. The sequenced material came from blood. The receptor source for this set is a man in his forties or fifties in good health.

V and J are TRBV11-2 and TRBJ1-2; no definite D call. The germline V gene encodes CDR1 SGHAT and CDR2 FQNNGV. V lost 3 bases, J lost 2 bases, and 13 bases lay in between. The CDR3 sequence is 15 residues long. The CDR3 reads CASSFIDKWNYGYTF. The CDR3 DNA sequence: TGTGCCAGCAGCTTTATAGACAAGTGGAACTATGGCTACACCTTC.

CDR3 sequence: CASRKEGDRNTQYF. The CDR3 DNA follows: TGTGCCAGCAGAAAAGAAGGGGACAGAAATACGCAGTATTTT. The rearrangement links TRBV3-1 (or the pseudogene TRBV3-2) to TRBJ2-3; 7 bases match TRBD1. V dropped 6 bases and J dropped 7; count of bases not matched to a gene: 10. Germline V CDR1 and CDR2: LGHDT, YNNKEL (reference sequence). The length of the CDR3 is 14 residues.

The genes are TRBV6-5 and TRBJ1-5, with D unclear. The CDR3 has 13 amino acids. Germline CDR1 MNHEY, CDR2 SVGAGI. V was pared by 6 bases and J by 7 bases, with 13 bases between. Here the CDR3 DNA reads TGTGCCAGCAGCCCCACGGGGTGGCAGCCCCAGCATTTT. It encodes CASSPTGWQPQHF.

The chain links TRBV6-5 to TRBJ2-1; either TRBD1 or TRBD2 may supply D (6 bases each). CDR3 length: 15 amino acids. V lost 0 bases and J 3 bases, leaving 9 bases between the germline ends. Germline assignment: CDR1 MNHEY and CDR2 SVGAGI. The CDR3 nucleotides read TGTGCCAGCAGTTACTCGGGGGGCCTCTACAATGAGCAGTTCTTC. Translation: CASSYSGGLYNEQFF.

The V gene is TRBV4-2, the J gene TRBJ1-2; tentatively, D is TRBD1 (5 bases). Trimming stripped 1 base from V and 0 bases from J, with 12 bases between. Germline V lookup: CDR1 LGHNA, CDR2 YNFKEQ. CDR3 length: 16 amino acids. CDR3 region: CASSQAGPGTNYGYTF. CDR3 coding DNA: TGTGCCAGCAGCCAAGCGGGACCGGGGACTAACTATGGCTACACCTTC.

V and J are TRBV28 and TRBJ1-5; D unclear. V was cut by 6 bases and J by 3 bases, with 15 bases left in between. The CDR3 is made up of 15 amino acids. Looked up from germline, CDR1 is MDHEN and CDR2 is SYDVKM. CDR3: CASSPRAGNNQPQHF. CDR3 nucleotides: TGTGCCAGCAGCCCCCGGGCAGGCAACAATCAGCCCCAGCATTTT.

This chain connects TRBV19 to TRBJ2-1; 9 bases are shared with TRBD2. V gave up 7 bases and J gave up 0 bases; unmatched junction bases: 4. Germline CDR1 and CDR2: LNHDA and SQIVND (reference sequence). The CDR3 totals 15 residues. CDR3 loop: CASTRRGGSYNEQFF. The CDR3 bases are TGTGCCAGTACCCGGCGGGGGGGCTCCTACAATGAGCAGTTCTTC.

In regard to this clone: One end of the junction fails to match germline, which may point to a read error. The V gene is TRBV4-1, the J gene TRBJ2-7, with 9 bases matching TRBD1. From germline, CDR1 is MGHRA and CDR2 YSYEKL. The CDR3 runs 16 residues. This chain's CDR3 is CASSKDPGQGLYEQYF. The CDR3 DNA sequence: TGCGCCAGCAGCAAAGACCCGGGACAGGGACTTTACGAGCAGTACTTC.

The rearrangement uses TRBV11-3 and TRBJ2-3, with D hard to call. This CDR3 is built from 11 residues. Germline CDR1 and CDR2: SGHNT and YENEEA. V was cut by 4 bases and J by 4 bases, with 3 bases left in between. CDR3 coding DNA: TGTGCCAGCAGCTGGTCAGATACGCAGTATTTT. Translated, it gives CASSWSDTQYF.

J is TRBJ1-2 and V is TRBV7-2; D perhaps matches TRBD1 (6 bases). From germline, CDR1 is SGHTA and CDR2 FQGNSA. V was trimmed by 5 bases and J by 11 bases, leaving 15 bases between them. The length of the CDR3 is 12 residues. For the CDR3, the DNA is TGTGCCAGCAGCGACAGGTCCGGTGGGTACACCTTC. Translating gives CASSDRSGGYTF.